Listed here is a single TCR beta chain. Method: immunoSEQ multiplex PCR; TCRdb's copy keeps in-frame clones and lacks some. Of 80,000 or so clones in the sample, 75% to 95% were seen once. The source of the sample is a study of T cell responses to AZD1222 COVID-19 vaccine. The V gene lost 8 bases and the J gene lost 6 bases, with 13 bases spanning the gap. This CDR3 has 13 amino acids. Germline CDR1 reads SNHLY; CDR2 reads FYNNEI. The sequence derives from an adult in good health. The sample here was peripheral blood, taken on day 0 of MenACWY control vaccination. J is TRBJ1-4 and V is TRBV2, with D unclear. For the CDR3, the DNA is TGTGCCAGCTCAGCGGGGAGGGATGAAAAACTGTTTTTT. This codes for CASSAGRDEKLFF.